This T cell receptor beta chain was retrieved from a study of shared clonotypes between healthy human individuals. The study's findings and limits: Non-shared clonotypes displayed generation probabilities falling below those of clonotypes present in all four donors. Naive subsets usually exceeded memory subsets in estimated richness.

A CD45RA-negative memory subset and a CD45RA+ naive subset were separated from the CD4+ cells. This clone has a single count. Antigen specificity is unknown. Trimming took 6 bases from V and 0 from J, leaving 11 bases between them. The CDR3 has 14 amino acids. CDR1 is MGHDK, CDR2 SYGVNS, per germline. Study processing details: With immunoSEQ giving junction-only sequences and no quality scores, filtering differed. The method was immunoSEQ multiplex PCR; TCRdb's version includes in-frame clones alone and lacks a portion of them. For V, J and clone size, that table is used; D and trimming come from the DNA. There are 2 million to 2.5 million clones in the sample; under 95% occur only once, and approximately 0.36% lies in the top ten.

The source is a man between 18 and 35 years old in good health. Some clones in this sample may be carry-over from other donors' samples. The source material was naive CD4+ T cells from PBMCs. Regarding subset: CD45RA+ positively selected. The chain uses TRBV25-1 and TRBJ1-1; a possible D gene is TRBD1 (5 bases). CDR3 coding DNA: TGTGCCAGCAGATCCGGACAAATGAACACTGAAGCTTTCTTT. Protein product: CASRSGQMNTEAFF.